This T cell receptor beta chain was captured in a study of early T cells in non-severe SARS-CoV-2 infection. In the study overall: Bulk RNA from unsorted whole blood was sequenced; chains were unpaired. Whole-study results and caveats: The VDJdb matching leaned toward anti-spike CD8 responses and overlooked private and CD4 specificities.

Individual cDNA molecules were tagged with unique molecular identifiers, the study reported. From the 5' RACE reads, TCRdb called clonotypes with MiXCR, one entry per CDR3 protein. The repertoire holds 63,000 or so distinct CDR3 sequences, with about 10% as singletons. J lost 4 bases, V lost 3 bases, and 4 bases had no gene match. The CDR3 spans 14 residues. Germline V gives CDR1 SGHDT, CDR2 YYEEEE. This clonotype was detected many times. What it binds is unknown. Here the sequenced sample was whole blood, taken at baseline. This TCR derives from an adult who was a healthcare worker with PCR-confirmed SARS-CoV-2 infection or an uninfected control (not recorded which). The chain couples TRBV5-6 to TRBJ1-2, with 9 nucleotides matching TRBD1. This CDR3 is CASSYGTGTYGYTF. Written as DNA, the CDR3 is TGTGCCAGCAGCTACGGGACAGGGACCTATGGCTACACCTTC. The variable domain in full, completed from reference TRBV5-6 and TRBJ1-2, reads DAGVTQSPTHLIKTRGQQVTLRCSPKSGHDTVSWYQQALGQGPQFIFQYYEEEERQRGNFPDRFSGHQFPNYSSELNVNALLLGDSALYLCASSYGTGTYGYTFGSGTRLTVV.